A selection of T cell receptor beta chains follows, all from one sample in a study of cytomegalovirus exposure and HLA in healthy donors. Only in-frame clones appear in the TCRdb table, and some are missing; sequencing was by immunoSEQ multiplex PCR. This table holds tens of thousands of clones, approximately 93% found once. Sequencing was done on a sample of PBMCs. The receptors derive from a woman in her twenties or thirties in good health and CMV-seropositive. Both conserved end residues are part of each CDR3. The D gene is left open where the match is weak. Size values are once, few and many counts, or a class for expanded clones, and some rows have none.

j_call d_call clone_size v_call cdr3_aa cdr3_nt
TRBJ2-3 - - TRBV7-2 CASSLSGQTDTQYF TGTGCCAGCAGCTTATCCGGACAGACAGATACGCAGTATTTT
TRBJ2-3 TRBD1 - TRBV4-3 CASSQSKGQGMADTQYF TGCGCCAGCAGCCAATCGAAAGGACAGGGTATGGCAGATACGCAGTATTTT
TRBJ1-5 - - TRBV6-6 CASSYPGGQPQHF TGTGCCAGCAGTTACCCGGGGGGACAGCCCCAGCATTTT
TRBJ2-3 TRBD2 - TRBV4-2 CASSQGLAGGPRTDTQYF TGTGCCAGCAGCCAAGGACTAGCGGGAGGGCCGCGGACAGATACGCAGTATTTT
TRBJ2-7 TRBD2 - TRBV19 CASRRTGLAEDSYEQYF TGTGCCAGTAGACGAACTGGACTAGCGGAAGACTCCTACGAGCAGTACTTC
TRBJ2-1 - - TRBV7-2 CASSTTRHTADNEQFF TGTGCCAGCAGCACGACTAGGCACACCGCTGACAATGAGCAGTTCTTC
TRBJ2-7 TRBD1 - TRBV7-9 CASSSPDRALYEQYF TGTGCCAGCAGCTCGCCCGACAGGGCCCTTTACGAGCAGTACTTC
TRBJ2-1 - - TRBV13 CASSTKTGVANEQFF TGTGCCAGCAGCACAAAGACCGGCGTAGCCAATGAGCAGTTCTTC
TRBJ2-1 - - TRBV29-1 CSVRQARSYNEQFF TGCAGCGTTAGACAGGCGCGCTCCTACAATGAGCAGTTCTTC
TRBJ1-2 - - TRBV5-1 CASSLDRSVGYTF TGCGCCAGCAGCTTGGACAGGAGTGTTGGCTACACCTTC
TRBJ2-2 - - TRBV19 CASKTGSLRTGELFF TGTGCCAGTAAGACGGGAAGTTTAAGGACCGGGGAGCTGTTTTTT
TRBJ2-1 TRBD1 - TRBV7-9 CASSLTGSYNEQFF TGTGCCAGCAGCTTGACAGGGTCCTACAATGAGCAGTTCTTC
TRBJ1-1 TRBD1 once TRBV5-1 CASSLEGQGVSEAFF TGCGCCAGCAGCTTGGAGGGACAGGGTGTGAGTGAAGCTTTCTTT
TRBJ2-7 TRBD2 - TRBV4-2 CASSQRLAGTYEQYF TGTGCCAGCAGCCAAAGACTAGCGGGAACCTACGAGCAGTACTTC
TRBJ1-2 - - TRBV5-1 CASSLRDRTYGYTF TGCGCCAGCAGCTTGCGTGACAGGACCTATGGCTACACCTTC
TRBJ2-1 TRBD2 - TRBV7-2 CASSPPGRLAGASYNEQFF TGTGCCAGCAGCCCCCCAGGCCGACTAGCGGGCGCGTCCTACAATGAGCAGTTCTTC
TRBJ2-1 - - TRBV6-6 CASSYSHAGKSGQFF TGTGCCAGCAGTTACTCTCATGCAGGGAAGTCGGGGCAGTTCTTC
TRBJ2-5 - - TRBV5-1 CASSLDSGGETQYF TGCGCCAGCAGCTTGGACTCAGGAGGGGAGACCCAGTACTTC
TRBJ2-5 TRBD2 - TRBV4-3 CASSQERGLAGAETQYF TGCGCCAGCAGCCAAGAAAGGGGACTAGCGGGAGCGGAGACCCAGTACTTC
TRBJ2-7 - - TRBV5-1 CASMKAGDYEQYF TGCGCCAGCATGAAGGCAGGGGACTACGAGCAGTACTTC
TRBJ2-3 - - TRBV7-3 CASSLGSGFTDTQYF TGTGCCAGCAGCTTGGGTAGCGGATTCACAGATACGCAGTATTTT
TRBJ2-7 - - TRBV28 CASSSPRGRRSSYEQYF TGTGCCAGCAGTTCACCTAGGGGAAGACGAAGCTCCTACGAGCAGTACTTC
TRBJ2-5 - - TRBV29-1 CSVEVSGETQYF TGCAGCGTTGAGGTGTCGGGAGAGACCCAGTACTTC
TRBJ1-5 TRBD1 - TRBV2 CASSPWTGNNQPQHF TGTGCCAGCAGCCCGTGGACAGGGAACAATCAGCCCCAGCATTTT
TRBJ2-1 - - TRBV30 CAWNPDSATNNEQFF TGTGCCTGGAACCCGGATTCCGCGACTAACAATGAGCAGTTCTTC
TRBJ1-4 TRBD1 - TRBV27 CASRTGTATNEKLFF TGTGCCAGCAGGACAGGGACAGCAACTAATGAAAAACTGTTTTTT